These 30 T cell receptor beta chains originate from one sample sequenced in a study of identical twins (dated by TCRdb to 2016 to 2017). Preparation of the library involved 5' RACE. TCRdb records Illumina HiSeq 2000 as the sequencer. Using fastp at Q25 and MiXCR, TCRdb reprocessed the public reads and kept productive beta chains. CDR3 protein sequences are deduplicated, and each keeps its most common genes and DNA. A total of more than 600,000 distinct CDR3 sequences appear in this sample, 18% of them only once. Of the sample, around 13% falls within the top ten clones. The same sample was also used in a study of T cells expressing NK-cell markers.

Sequenced input: PBMCs. All receptors derive from a woman under 30 in good health.

This clonotype has more than one count but fewer than ten. The chain has TRBV2 and TRBJ2-1; 11 nucleotides match TRBD2. CDR3 length: 17 residues. CDR1 and CDR2 (germline): SNHLY, FYNNEI. The V and J ends lost 8 bases and 1 base, in that order; junction bases with no gene match: 10. The chain's CDR3 is CASSLAGVRGSYNEQFF. In DNA form, the CDR3 reads TGTGCCAGCTCACTAGCGGGAGTGCGGGGGTCCTACAATGAGCAGTTCTTC.

This clonotype has ten or more counts. The genes are TRBV3-1 and TRBJ2-5; D is tentatively TRBD1 or TRBD2 (6 bases each). V lost 0 bases, J lost 6 bases, and 14 bases lay in between. The CDR3 is 15 amino acids. CDR1 and CDR2 (germline): LGHDT, YNNKEL (reference sequence). The CDR3 DNA follows: TGTGCCAGCAGCCAAGATCGGGGGCAGTCTCAGACCCAGTACTTC. This translates into CASSQDRGQSQTQYF.

The chain couples TRBV3-1 to TRBJ2-7; D not certain. The V end lost 1 base, the J end lost 2 bases, and 12 bases lay between the germline ends. There are 15 residues in the CDR3. Germline V lookup: CDR1 LGHDT, CDR2 YNNKEL (reference sequence). CDR3 region: CASSQGLASTYEQYF. The CDR3, as DNA: TGTGCCAGCAGCCAAGGTTTGGCGTCCACCTACGAGCAGTACTTC.

The chain couples TRBV30 to TRBJ2-7, with D unclear. The germline CDR1 and CDR2 sequences are GTSNPN and SVGIG (reference sequence). V was pared by 1 base and J by 2 bases, with 15 bases between. The CDR3 spans 15 residues. The CDR3 region has the DNA TGTGCCTGGAGTGAATTTCCGCGGACCACCTACGAGCAGTACTTC. Encoded protein: CAWSEFPRTTYEQYF.

This chain uses TRBV7-9 with TRBJ2-1, with a weak D call TRBD2 (5 bases). The V gene's germline CDR1 is SEHNR and CDR2 FQNEAQ (reference sequence). The CDR3 extends over 15 amino acids. V lost 2 bases and J lost 0, with 8 bases in between. The CDR3 loop reads CASSLWESSYNEQFF. The CDR3 bases are TGTGCCAGCAGCTTATGGGAGAGCTCCTACAATGAGCAGTTCTTC. The variable domain in full, completed from reference TRBV7-9 and TRBJ2-1, reads DTGVSQNPRHKITKRGQNVTFRCDPISEHNRLYWYRQTLGQGPEFLTYFQNEAQLEKSRLLSDRFSAERPKGSFSTLEIQRTEQGDSAMYLCASSLWESSYNEQFFGPGTRLTVL.

The chain couples TRBV6-1 to TRBJ1-5, with 7 nucleotides matching TRBD1. Germline V gives CDR1 MNHNS, CDR2 SASEGT. Unmatched junction bases numbered 5, after V lost 6 bases and J lost 6 bases. The CDR3 is made up of 13 amino acids. DNA of the CDR3: TGTGCCAGCAGGCCTTCAGGGGGTCAGCCCCAGCATTTT. Translating it yields CASRPSGGQPQHF.

This clonotype turned up a few times. The rearrangement links TRBV5-1 to TRBJ2-1; the D is unclear. V lost 6 bases to trimming and J lost 8 bases, with 9 bases between them. Germline lookup yields CDR1 SGHRS and CDR2 YFSETQ. This CDR3 is built from 11 residues. The CDR3 nucleotides read TGCGCCAGCACCAATCTGGATGAGCAGTTCTTC. Its translation is CASTNLDEQFF.

This sequence joins TRBV12-3 or TRBV12-4 and TRBJ2-1; D uncertain. The CDR3 runs 13 residues. V shed 6 bases and J shed 9 bases, with 15 bases lying between them. The CDR3 spells CASRTSRWGEQFF. The CDR3 DNA follows: TGTGCCAGCAGAACCTCACGGTGGGGTGAGCAGTTCTTC.

This clonotype was counted between two and nine times. The rearrangement uses TRBV6-2 or TRBV6-3 and TRBJ2-3; TRBD2 is a possible D gene (6 bases). Germline CDR1 reads MNHEY; CDR2 reads SVGEGT. Trimming shortened V by 6 bases and J by 2 bases, and 15 bases separated the two germline ends. The CDR3 totals 15 residues. As DNA, the CDR3 is TGTGCCAGCAGGTGGGGCGGGACCTACACAGATACGCAGTATTTT. It codes for CASRWGGTYTDTQYF.

This clonotype was seen more than once but under ten times. The chain combines TRBV7-2 with TRBJ2-1; 11 nucleotides agree with TRBD2. Germline V gene lookup returns CDR1 SGHTA and CDR2 FQGNSA. Trimming removed 3 bases from V and 2 bases from J; junction bases left unmatched: 3. CDR3 size: 16 residues. The CDR3 loop reads CASSFTSGSTYNEQFF. The CDR3, as DNA: TGTGCCAGCAGCTTTACTAGCGGGAGTACCTACAATGAGCAGTTCTTC.

The table lists this clonotype with a few counts. This CDR3 reads CASSQDWVDSWRYF. CDR3 DNA sequence: TGTGCCAGCAGCCAAGATTGGGTGGACAGCTGGCGGTATTTT. V is TRBV3-1 and J is TRBJ2-3, with D perhaps TRBD1 (6 bases). Trimming cost V 0 bases and J 14 bases, with 18 bases left between them. This CDR3 spans 14 amino acids. CDR1 LGHDT and CDR2 YNNKEL come from the germline V gene (reference sequence).

The chain carries TRBV2 and TRBJ1-4; a weak D match, TRBD1 (5 bases). Germline loops: CDR1 SNHLY, CDR2 FYNNEI. The CDR3 runs to 14 residues. V was shortened by 5 bases and J by 6 bases, with 13 bases between the two germline ends. In nucleotides, the CDR3 is TGTGCCAGCAGTAGGGAGCCGGGGGATGAAAAACTGTTTTTT. Translated: CASSREPGDEKLFF.

The sample holds a few counts of this clonotype. This chain connects TRBV27 to TRBJ2-7; TRBD1 matches 9 bases. The CDR3 is made up of 17 amino acids. Per germline, CDR1 MNHEY and CDR2 SMNVEV (reference sequence). V trimming: 1 base; J trimming: 4 bases; junction bases outside the gene matches: 11. The CDR3 is CASSLLGGTGMGYEQYF. The CDR3 DNA reads as TGTGCCAGCAGTTTATTGGGAGGGACAGGGATGGGGTACGAGCAGTACTTC.

This sequence joins TRBV29-1 and TRBJ1-1; D unclear. In germline, CDR1 is SQVTM, CDR2 ANQGSEA. Deletions cut 4 bases from V and 0 bases from J, with 6 bases between. The CDR3 covers 12 residues. CDR3 DNA: TGCAGCGTTGCCTATATGAACACTGAAGCTTTCTTT. This sequence encodes CSVAYMNTEAFF.

In this sample, this clonotype turned up many times. The chain uses TRBV29-1 and TRBJ2-2; 11 nucleotides agree with TRBD2. The length of the CDR3 is 15 residues. Germline V gene data show CDR1 as SQVTM and CDR2 as ANQGSEA. V shed 3 bases, J shed 1 base, and the junction held 1 base outside the gene matches. The chain's CDR3 is CSVDGTSGNTGELFF. CDR3 bases: TGCAGCGTTGATGGGACTAGCGGGAACACCGGGGAGCTGTTTTTT.

This clonotype was seen a handful of times. The chain combines TRBV20-1 with TRBJ2-7; no clear D. This CDR3 comprises 13 residues. Germline V gives CDR1 DFQATT, CDR2 SNEGSKA (reference sequence). With 3 bases removed from V and 0 bases from J, the gap between germline ends came to 9 bases. As DNA, the CDR3 is TGCAGTGCTAGCAAGGCGACCTCCTACGAGCAGTACTTC. It encodes CSASKATSYEQYF.

This clonotype was counted ten times or more. V is TRBV5-1 and J is TRBJ2-5, with TRBD2 as a possible D gene (5 bases). Germline assignment: CDR1 SGHRS and CDR2 YFSETQ. V dropped 0 bases and J dropped 5 bases, with 11 bases sitting between them. This CDR3 contains 14 residues. CDR3 sequence: CASSLDPGRETQYF. CDR3 DNA sequence: TGCGCCAGCAGCTTGGATCCGGGAAGGGAGACCCAGTACTTC.

In its sample, this clonotype was seen many times. This chain links TRBV7-2 with TRBJ2-7, with 8 positions matching TRBD2. Unmatched junction bases numbered 3, after V lost 1 base and J lost 1 base. The V gene's germline CDR1 is SGHTA and CDR2 FQGNSA. This CDR3 region has 15 residues. The CDR3 region is CASSLVASGSYEQYF. CDR3 bases: TGTGCCAGCAGCTTAGTTGCTAGCGGGTCCTACGAGCAGTACTTC.

V is TRBV20-1 and J is TRBJ2-6, with TRBD1 matching over 9 bases. The CDR3 runs 15 residues. The V gene's germline CDR1 is DFQATT and CDR2 SNEGSKA (reference sequence). V shed 6 bases and J 0 bases; nucleotides not matched to a gene: 3. In DNA, the CDR3 is TGCAGTGCGGGGACAGGGCCCTCTGGGGCCAACGTCCTGACTTTC. Its translation is CSAGTGPSGANVLTF.

The rearrangement joins TRBV20-1 to TRBJ2-7; 10 positions agree with TRBD1. The junction had 10 bases not matched to a gene; V was cut back by 6 bases and J by 5 bases. Per the germline V gene, CDR1 is DFQATT and CDR2 is SNEGSKA (reference sequence). The CDR3 is made up of 14 amino acids. CDR3 sequence: CSAPPRDRGHEQYF. DNA for the CDR3: TGCAGTGCCCCCCCCCGGGACAGGGGCCACGAGCAGTACTTC.

This clonotype was counted between two and nine times. This chain uses TRBV10-3 with TRBJ2-7; 13 bases are a match to TRBD2. The ends lost 2 bases at V and 3 bases at J; junction bases unmatched: 1. CDR3 length equals 15 residues. Germline CDR1 ENHRY, CDR2 SYGVKD. CDR3 residues: CAISEGLAGDYEQYF. The CDR3 nucleotides read TGTGCCATCAGTGAGGGACTAGCGGGGGACTACGAGCAGTACTTC.

V and J are TRBV7-9 and TRBJ2-1; no clear D. V lost 5 bases and J lost 5, with 10 bases in between. This CDR3 spans 13 amino acids. Germline assignment: CDR1 SEHNR and CDR2 FQNEAQ (reference sequence). The CDR3: CASSPSIHNEQFF. CDR3 in DNA: TGTGCCAGCAGCCCCTCTATACACAATGAGCAGTTCTTC.

This chain uses TRBV20-1 with TRBJ2-7, with 7 bases that match TRBD2. CDR3 length: 12 amino acids. J lost 5 bases, V lost 5 bases, and 6 bases had no gene match. CDR1 is DFQATT and CDR2 is SNEGSKA in the germline V gene (reference sequence). The CDR3 DNA reads as TGCAGTGCTTGGCAGGGAGGGGACGAGCAGTACTTC. Its protein is CSAWQGGDEQYF.

The chain has TRBV12-3 or TRBV12-4 and TRBJ2-3; D may match TRBD1 or TRBD2 (5 bases each). The CDR3 length is 12 residues. Between the trimmed V and J ends, which lost 5 bases and 7 bases, there was a span of 10 bases. The CDR3 coding sequence is TGTGCCAGCAGTCTTTGGGGGAATACGCAGTATTTT. It codes for CASSLWGNTQYF.

This chain uses TRBV11-2 with TRBJ1-1; 10 bases align to TRBD1. CDR1 SGHAT and CDR2 FQNNGV come from the germline V gene. This CDR3 has 15 residues. J gave up 5 bases and V 0 bases, and 3 bases lay outside the gene matches. The CDR3 region has the DNA TGTGCCAGCAGCTTAGAGACAGGGGGCGGAACTGAAGCTTTCTTT. Translated: CASSLETGGGTEAFF.

This clonotype has at least ten counts. The genes are TRBV5-1 and TRBJ2-7; D may be TRBD1 or TRBD2 (6 bases each). The CDR3 sequence is 14 residues long. Germline V gene sequence: CDR1 SGHRS, CDR2 YFSETQ. The ends were cut back, 10 bases at V and 5 bases at J, with 22 bases in the middle. CDR3 region: CASEGGGVGHEQYF. In nucleotides, the CDR3 is TGCGCCTCGGAGGGGGGAGGAGTAGGCCACGAGCAGTACTTC. The full variable domain, rest sourced from reference TRBV5-1 and TRBJ2-7, is KAGVTQTPRYLIKTRGQQVTLSCSPISGHRSVSWYQQTPGQGLQFLFEYFSETQRNKGNFPGRFSGRQFSNSRSEMNVSTLELGDSALYLCASEGGGVGHEQYFGPGTRLTVT.

The chain couples TRBV12-3 or TRBV12-4 to TRBJ2-2, with D possibly being TRBD1 or TRBD2 (7 bases each). This CDR3 contains 15 residues. Trimming pared 7 bases from V and 0 bases from J, leaving 12 bases between. DNA for the CDR3: TGTGCCAGCATAAGCGGGACAGCGAACACCGGGGAGCTGTTTTTT. Its protein product is CASISGTANTGELFF.

The gene calls are TRBV5-6 and TRBJ1-5, with D perhaps TRBD1 (5 bases). V lost 5 bases and J 2 bases, leaving 11 bases between the germline ends. The CDR3 contains 14 residues. CDR1 and CDR2 (germline): SGHDT, YYEEEE. The CDR3 nucleotides are TGTGCCAGCAGACCCCGGGGCCGCAATCAGCCCCAGCATTTT. Translation gives CASRPRGRNQPQHF.

CDR3: CASSLTLAGYEQYF. The CDR3 nucleotides are TGTGCCAGCAGCTTAACACTAGCGGGATACGAGCAGTACTTC. The chain recombines TRBV7-2 with TRBJ2-7; 10 bases line up with TRBD2. With V trimmed by 2 bases and J by 4 bases, 2 bases remained unmatched. The CDR3 runs to 14 residues. Looked up from germline, CDR1 is SGHTA and CDR2 is FQGNSA.

The chain carries TRBV6-6 and TRBJ1-4; the D is unclear. Germline CDR1 is MNHNY and CDR2 is SVGAGI (reference sequence). This CDR3 spans 13 amino acids. Trimming shortened V by 0 bases and J by 5 bases, and 4 bases separated the two germline ends. The CDR3 reads CASSYSGNEKLFF. In DNA form, the CDR3 reads TGTGCCAGCAGTTACTCAGGAAATGAAAAACTGTTTTTT.